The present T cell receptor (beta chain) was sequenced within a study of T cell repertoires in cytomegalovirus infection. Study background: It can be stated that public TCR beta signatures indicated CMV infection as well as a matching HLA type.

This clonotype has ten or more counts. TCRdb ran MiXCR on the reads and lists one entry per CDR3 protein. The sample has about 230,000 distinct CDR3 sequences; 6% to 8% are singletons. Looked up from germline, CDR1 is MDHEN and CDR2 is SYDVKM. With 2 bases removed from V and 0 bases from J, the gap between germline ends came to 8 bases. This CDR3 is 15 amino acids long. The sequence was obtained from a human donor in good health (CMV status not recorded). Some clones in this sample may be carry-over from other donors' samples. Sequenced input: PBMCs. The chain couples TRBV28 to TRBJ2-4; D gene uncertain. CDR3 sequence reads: CASSLAGVAKNIQYF. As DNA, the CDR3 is TGTGCCAGCAGTTTAGCCGGTGTAGCCAAAAACATTCAGTACTTC.